Described below is a single TCR beta chain sequence and its context. Then a second PCR, running roughly 6 to 12 cycles, was carried out with a sample-barcoded 5' primer and a J-beta primer mix. TCRdb reanalysed the 5' RACE reads using MiXCR and keeps one entry per CDR3 protein. Here the sample spans roughly 800,000 distinct CDR3 sequences, around 34% being singletons. Trimming took off 1 base at V and 2 bases at J, with 7 bases between the two ends. CDR3 length equals 14 residues. Germline V gene sequence: CDR1 MNHNS, CDR2 SASEGT. This sample was taken from a study of blood T cells in healthy people across ages.

This TCR was recovered from a man in his late teens or twenties in good health. The specimen was blood. This sequence joins TRBV6-1 and TRBJ2-3; D gene unclear. CDR3 nucleotides: TGTGCCAGCAGTGAAGGGGCTATCACAGATACGCAGTATTTT. Translated, it gives CASSEGAITDTQYF.